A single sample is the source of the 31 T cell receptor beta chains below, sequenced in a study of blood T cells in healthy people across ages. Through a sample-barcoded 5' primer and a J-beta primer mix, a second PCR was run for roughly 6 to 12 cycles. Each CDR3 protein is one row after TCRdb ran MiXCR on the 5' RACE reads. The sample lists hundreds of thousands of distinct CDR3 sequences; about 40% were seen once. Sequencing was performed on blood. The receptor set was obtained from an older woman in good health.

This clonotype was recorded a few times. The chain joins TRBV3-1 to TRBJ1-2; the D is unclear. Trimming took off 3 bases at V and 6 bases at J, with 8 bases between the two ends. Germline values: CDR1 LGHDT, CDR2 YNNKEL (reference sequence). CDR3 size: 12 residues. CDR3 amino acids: CASSQLSDGYTF. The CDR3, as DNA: TGTGCCAGCAGCCAGCTTAGTGATGGCTACACCTTC.

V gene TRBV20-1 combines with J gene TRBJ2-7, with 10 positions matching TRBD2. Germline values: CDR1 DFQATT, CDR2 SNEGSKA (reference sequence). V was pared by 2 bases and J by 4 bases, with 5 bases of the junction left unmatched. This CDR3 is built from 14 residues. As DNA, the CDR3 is TGCAGTGCTAGAACGCTAGCGGGAGAGTACGAGCAGTACTTC. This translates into CSARTLAGEYEQYF.

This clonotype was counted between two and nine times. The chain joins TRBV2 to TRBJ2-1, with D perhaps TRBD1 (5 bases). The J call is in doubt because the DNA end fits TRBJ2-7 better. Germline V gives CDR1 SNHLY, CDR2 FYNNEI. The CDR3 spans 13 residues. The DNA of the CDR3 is TGTGCCAGCAGCAAGGGGCCGTACAATGAGCAGTACTTC. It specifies CASSKGPYNEQYF.

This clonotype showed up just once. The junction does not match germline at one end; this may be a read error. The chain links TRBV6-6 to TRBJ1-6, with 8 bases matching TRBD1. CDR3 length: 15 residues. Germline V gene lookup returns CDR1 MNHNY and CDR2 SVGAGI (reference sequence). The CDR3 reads CAGSYFTGGDSPLHF. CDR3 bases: TGTGCCGGCAGTTACTTTACAGGGGGGGATTCACCCCTCCACTTT.

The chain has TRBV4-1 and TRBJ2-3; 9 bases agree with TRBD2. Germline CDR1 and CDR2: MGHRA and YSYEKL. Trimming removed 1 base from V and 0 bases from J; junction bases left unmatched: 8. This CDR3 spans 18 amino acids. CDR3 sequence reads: CASSQGSLAGMSTDTQYF. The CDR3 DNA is TGCGCCAGCAGCCAAGGGAGCCTAGCGGGGATGAGCACAGATACGCAGTATTTT.

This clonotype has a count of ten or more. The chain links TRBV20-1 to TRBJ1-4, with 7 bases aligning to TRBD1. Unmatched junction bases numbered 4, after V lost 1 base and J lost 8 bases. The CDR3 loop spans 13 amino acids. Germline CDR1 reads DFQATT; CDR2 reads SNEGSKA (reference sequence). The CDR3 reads CSARAQGDEKLFF. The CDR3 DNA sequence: TGCAGTGCTAGAGCCCAGGGGGACGAAAAACTGTTTTTT.

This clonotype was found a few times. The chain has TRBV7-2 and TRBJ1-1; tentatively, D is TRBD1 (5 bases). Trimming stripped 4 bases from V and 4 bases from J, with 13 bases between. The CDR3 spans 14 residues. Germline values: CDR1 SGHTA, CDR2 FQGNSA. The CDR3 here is CASSSGRATTEAFF. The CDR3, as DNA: TGTGCCAGCAGCTCGGGCAGGGCGACCACTGAAGCTTTCTTT.

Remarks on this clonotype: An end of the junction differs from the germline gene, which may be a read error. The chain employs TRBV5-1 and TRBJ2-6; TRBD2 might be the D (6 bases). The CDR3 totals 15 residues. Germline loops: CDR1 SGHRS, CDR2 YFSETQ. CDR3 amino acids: CASSLSGTGADVLTF. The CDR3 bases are TGCGCCAGCAGCTTGTCCGGGACTGGGGCCGACGTCCTGACTTTC. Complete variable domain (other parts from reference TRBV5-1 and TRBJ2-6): KAGVTQTPRYLIKTRGQQVTLSCSPISGHRSVSWYQQTPGQGLQFLFEYFSETQRNKGNFPGRFSGRQFSNSRSEMNVSTLELGDSALYLCASSLSGTGADVLTFGAGSRLTVL.

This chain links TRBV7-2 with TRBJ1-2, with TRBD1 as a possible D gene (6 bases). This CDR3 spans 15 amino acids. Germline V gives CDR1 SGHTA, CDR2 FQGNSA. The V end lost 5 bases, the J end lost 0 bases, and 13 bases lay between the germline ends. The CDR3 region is CASSPLGGTNYGYTF. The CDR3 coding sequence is TGTGCCAGCAGCCCTCTAGGGGGAACTAACTATGGCTACACCTTC.

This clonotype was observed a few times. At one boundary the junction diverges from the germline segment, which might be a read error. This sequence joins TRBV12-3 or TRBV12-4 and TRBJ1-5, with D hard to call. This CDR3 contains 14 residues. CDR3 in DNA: TGTGCCAGCACCGCAGCGATAGGCAACCAGCCCCAGCATTTT. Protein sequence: CASTAAIGNQPQHF.

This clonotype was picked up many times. CDR3: CASSLTLDTQYF. The CDR3 region has the DNA TGTGCCAGCAGCCTGACGTTAGATACGCAGTATTTT. V usage is TRBV13 and J usage is TRBJ2-3; no clear D gene. The CDR3 has 12 residues. V lost 5 bases to trimming and J lost 5 bases, with 8 bases between them. CDR1 is PRHDT and CDR2 is FYEKMQ in the germline V gene (reference sequence). Full variable domain (rest looked up from reference TRBV13 and TRBJ2-3): AAGVIQSPRHLIKEKRETATLKCYPIPRHDTVYWYQQGPGQDPQFLISFYEKMQSDKGSIPDRFSAQQFSDYHSELNMSSLELGDSALYFCASSLTLDTQYFGPGTRLTVL.

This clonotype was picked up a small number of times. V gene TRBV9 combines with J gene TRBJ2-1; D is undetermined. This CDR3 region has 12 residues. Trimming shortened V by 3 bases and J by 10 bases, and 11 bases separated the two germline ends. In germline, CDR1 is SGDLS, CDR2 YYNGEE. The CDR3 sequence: CASSGRVGEQFF. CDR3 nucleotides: TGTGCCAGCAGCGGTAGGGTGGGGGAGCAGTTCTTC.

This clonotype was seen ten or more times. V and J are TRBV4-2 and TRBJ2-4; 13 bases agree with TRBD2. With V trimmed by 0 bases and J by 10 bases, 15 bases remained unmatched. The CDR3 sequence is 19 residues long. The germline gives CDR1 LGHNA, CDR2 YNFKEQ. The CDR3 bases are TGTGCCAGCAGCCAAGAGGGTGGGACTAGCGGGGCCGCACGTAATATTCAGTACTTC. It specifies CASSQEGGTSGAARNIQYF.

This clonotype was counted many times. CDR3 in amino acids: CASSLGTENSPLHF. The CDR3 DNA sequence: TGCGCCAGCAGTTTGGGGACAGAGAATTCACCCCTCCACTTT. The V gene is TRBV10-2, the J gene TRBJ1-6, with 7 bases lining up with TRBD1. The V gene end was trimmed by 5 bases and the J gene end by 7 bases; junction bases not matched to a gene: 5. The CDR3 is made up of 14 amino acids. Germline loops: CDR1 WSHSY, CDR2 SAAADI.

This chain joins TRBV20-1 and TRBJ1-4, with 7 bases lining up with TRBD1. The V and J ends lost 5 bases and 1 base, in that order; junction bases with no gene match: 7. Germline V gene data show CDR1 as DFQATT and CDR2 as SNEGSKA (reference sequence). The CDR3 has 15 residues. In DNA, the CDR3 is TGCAGTGCTCGGGGGCAGGGGGTAACTAATGAAAAACTGTTTTTT. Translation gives CSARGQGVTNEKLFF.

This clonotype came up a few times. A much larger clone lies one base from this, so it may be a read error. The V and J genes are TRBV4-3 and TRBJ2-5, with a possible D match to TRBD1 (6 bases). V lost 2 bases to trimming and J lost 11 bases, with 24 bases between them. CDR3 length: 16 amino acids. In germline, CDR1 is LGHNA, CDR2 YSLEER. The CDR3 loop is CASSQLYDRMYNEQYF. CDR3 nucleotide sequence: TGCGCCAGCAGCCAATTATATGACAGGATGTACAATGAGCAGTACTTC.

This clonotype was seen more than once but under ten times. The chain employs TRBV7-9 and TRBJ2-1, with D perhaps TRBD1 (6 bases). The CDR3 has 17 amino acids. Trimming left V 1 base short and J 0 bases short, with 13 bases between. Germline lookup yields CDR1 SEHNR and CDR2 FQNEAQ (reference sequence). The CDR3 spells CASSLELGQSSYNEQFF. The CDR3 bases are TGTGCCAGCAGCTTAGAGCTAGGACAGAGCTCCTACAATGAGCAGTTCTTC.

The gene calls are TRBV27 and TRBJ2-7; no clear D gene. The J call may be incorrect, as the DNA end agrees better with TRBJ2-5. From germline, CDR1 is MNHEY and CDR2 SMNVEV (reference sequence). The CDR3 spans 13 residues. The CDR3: CASSLGQLRTQYF. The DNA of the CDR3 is TGTGCCAGCAGCTTAGGGCAGCTTCGGACCCAGTACTTC.

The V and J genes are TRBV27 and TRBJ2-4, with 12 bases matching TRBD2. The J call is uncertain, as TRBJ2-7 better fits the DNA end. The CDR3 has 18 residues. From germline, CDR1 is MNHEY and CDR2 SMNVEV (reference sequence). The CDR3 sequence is CASSLLGTSGPLDYEQYF. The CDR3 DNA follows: TGTGCCAGCAGTTTATTAGGGACTAGCGGGCCACTGGACTACGAGCAGTACTTC.

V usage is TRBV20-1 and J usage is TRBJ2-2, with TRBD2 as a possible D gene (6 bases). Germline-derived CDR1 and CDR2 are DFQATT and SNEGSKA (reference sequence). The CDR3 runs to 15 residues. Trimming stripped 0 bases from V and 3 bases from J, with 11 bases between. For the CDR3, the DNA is TGCAGTGCTAGAGATCGCGGGACCTACACCGGGGAGCTGTTTTTT. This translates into CSARDRGTYTGELFF.

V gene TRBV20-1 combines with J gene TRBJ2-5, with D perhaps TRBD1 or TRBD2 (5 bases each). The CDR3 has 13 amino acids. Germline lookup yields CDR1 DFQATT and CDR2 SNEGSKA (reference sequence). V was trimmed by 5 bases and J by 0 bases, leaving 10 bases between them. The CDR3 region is CSAGGRHQETQYF. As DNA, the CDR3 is TGCAGTGCTGGGGGACGGCACCAAGAGACCCAGTACTTC.

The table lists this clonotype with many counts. CDR3 region: CSAQKSSGSYEQYF. CDR3 nucleotide sequence: TGCAGTGCCCAAAAGTCTAGCGGCTCCTACGAGCAGTACTTC. The chain employs TRBV20-1 and TRBJ2-7; 7 bases fit TRBD2. Germline V gives CDR1 DFQATT, CDR2 SNEGSKA (reference sequence). The CDR3 extends over 14 amino acids. V gave up 6 bases and J gave up 0 bases; unmatched junction bases: 8.

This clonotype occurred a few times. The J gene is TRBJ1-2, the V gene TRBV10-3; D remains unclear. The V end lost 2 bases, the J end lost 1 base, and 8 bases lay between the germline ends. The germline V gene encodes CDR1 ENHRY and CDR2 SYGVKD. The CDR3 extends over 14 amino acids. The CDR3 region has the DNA TGTGCCATCAGTGAGCAGGCGCTTAACTATGGCTACACCTTC. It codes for CAISEQALNYGYTF.

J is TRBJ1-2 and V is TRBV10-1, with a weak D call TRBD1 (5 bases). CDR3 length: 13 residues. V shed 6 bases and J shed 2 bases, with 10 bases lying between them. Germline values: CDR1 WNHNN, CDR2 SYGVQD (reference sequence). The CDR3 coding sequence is TGCGCCAGCAGCCGGGGCCCCAACTATGGCTACACCTTC. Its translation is CASSRGPNYGYTF.

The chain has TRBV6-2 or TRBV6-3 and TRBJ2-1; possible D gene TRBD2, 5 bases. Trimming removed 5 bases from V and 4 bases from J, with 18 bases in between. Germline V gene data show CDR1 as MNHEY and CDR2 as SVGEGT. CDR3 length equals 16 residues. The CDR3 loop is CASSQAPAANYNEQFF. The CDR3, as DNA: TGTGCCAGCAGTCAGGCCCCAGCGGCTAATTACAATGAGCAGTTCTTC.

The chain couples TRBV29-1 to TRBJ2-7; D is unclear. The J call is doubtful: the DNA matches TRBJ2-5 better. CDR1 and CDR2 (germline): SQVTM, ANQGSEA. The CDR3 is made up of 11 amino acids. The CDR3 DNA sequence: TGCAGCGTTCGGATCGGAGAGACCCAGTACTTC. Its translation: CSVRIGETQYF.

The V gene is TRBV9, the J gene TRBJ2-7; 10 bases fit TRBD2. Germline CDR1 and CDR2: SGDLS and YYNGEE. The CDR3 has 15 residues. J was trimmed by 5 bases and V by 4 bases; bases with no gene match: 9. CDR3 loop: CASSPSAGGPNEQYF. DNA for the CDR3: TGTGCCAGCAGCCCTTCAGCGGGGGGGCCTAACGAGCAGTACTTC.

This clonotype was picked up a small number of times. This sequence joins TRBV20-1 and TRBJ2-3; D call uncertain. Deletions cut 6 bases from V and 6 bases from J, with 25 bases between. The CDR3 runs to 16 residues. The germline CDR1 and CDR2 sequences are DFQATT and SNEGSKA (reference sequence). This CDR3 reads CSALTPRPGIGDTQYF. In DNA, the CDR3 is TGCAGTGCACTCACCCCTCGGCCCGGAATAGGGGATACGCAGTATTTT.

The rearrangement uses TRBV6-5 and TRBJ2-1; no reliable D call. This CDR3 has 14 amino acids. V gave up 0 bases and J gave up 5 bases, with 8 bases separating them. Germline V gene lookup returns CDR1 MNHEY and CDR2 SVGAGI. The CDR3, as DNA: TGTGCCAGCAGTTACTCAATGAGGAACAATGAGCAGTTCTTC. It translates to CASSYSMRNNEQFF.

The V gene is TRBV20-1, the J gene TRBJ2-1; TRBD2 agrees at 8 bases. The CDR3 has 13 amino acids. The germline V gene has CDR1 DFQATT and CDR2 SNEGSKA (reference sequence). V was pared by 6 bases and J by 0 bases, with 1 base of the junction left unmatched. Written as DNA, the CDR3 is TGCAGTGCCGCGGGGGGCTCCTACAATGAGCAGTTCTTC. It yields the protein CSAAGGSYNEQFF.

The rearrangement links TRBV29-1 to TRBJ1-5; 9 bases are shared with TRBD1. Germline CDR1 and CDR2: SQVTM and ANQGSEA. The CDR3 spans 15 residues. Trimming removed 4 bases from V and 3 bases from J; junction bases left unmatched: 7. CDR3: CSVVYGTGINQPQHF. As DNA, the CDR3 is TGCAGCGTTGTATACGGGACAGGGATCAATCAGCCCCAGCATTTT.